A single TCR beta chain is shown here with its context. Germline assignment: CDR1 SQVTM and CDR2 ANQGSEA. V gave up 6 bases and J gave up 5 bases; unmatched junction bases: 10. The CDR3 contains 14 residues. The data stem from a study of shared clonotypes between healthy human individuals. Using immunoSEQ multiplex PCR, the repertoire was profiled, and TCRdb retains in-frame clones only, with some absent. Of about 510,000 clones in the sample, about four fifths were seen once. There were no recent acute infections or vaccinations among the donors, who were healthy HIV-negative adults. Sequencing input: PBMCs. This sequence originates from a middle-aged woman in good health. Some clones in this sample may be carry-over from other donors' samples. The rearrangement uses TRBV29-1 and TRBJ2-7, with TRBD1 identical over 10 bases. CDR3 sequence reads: CSVKTRDRGDEQYF. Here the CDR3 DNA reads TGCAGCGTGAAGACCCGGGACAGGGGTGACGAGCAGTACTTC.